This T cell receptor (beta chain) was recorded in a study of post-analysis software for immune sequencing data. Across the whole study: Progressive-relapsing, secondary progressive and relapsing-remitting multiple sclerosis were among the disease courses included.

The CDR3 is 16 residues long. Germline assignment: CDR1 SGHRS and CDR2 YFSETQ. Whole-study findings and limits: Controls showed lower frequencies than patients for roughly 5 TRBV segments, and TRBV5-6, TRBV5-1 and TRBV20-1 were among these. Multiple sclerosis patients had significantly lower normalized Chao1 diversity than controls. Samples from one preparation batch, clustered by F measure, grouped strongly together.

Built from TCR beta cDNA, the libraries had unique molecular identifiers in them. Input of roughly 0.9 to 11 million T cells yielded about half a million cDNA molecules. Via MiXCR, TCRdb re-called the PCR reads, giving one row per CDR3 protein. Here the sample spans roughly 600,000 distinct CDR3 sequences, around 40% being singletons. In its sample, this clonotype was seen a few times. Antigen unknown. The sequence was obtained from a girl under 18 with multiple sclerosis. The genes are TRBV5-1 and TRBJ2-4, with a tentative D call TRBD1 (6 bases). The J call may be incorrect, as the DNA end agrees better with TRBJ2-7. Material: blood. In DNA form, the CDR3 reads TGCGCCAGCAGCTCGAGCAGGGGTGCAGTCGGCTACGAGCAGTACTTC. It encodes CASSSSRGAVGYEQYF.